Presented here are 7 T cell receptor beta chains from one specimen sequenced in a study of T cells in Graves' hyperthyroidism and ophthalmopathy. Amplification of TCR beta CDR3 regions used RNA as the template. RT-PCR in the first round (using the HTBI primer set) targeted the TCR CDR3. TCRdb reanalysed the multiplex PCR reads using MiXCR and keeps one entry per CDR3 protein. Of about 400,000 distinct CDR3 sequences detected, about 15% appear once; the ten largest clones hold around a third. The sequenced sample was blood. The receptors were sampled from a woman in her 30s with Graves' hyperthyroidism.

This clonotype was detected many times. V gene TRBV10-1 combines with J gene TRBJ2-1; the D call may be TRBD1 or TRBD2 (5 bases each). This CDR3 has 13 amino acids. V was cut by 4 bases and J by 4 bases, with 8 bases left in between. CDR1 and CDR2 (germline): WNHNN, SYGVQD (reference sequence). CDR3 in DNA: TGCGCCAGCAGTGGGGGACGGTACAATGAGCAGTTCTTC. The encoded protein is CASSGGRYNEQFF.

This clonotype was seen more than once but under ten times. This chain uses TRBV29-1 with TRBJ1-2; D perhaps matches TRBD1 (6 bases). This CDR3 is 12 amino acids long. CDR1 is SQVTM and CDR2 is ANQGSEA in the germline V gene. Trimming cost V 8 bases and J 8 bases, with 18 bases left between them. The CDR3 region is CSCWGATEGYTF. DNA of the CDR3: TGCAGCTGCTGGGGGGCCACCGAAGGCTACACCTTC.

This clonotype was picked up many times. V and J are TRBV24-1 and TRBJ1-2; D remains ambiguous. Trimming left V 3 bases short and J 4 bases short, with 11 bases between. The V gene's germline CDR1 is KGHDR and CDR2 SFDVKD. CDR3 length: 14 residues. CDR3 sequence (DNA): TGTGCCACCAGTGATCGCCAGCCTGGCTATGGCTACACCTTC. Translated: CATSDRQPGYGYTF.

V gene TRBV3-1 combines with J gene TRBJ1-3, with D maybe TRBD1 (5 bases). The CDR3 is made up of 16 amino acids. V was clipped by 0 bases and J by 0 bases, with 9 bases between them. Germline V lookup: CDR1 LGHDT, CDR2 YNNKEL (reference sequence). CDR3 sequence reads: CASSQDGASSGNTIYF. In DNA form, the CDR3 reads TGTGCCAGCAGCCAAGACGGGGCGAGCTCTGGAAACACCATATATTTT.

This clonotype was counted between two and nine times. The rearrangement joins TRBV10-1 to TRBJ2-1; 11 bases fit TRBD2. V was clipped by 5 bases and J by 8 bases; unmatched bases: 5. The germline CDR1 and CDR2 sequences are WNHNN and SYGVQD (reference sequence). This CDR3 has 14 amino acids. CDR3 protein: CASSQGTSGDEQFF. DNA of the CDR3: TGCGCCAGCAGTCAAGGGACTAGCGGCGATGAGCAGTTCTTC.

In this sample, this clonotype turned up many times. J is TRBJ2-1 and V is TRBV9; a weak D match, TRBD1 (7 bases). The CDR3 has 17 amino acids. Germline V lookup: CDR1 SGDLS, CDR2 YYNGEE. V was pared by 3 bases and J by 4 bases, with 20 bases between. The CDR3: CASSAYPAGQHYNEQFF. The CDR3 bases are TGTGCCAGCAGCGCTTACCCCGCGGGACAGCATTACAATGAGCAGTTCTTC.

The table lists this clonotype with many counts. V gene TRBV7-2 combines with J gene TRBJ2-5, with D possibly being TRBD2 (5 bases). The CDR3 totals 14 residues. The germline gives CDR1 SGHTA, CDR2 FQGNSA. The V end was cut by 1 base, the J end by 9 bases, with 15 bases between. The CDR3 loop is CASSLGFRSGAQYF. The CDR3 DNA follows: TGTGCCAGCAGCTTAGGGTTCCGGTCCGGGGCCCAGTACTTC.